The sequence of this T cell receptor beta chain was determined in a study of cytomegalovirus exposure and HLA in healthy donors. The PCR employed 60 Vbeta primers together with 13 Jbeta primers. Assay used: immunoSEQ multiplex PCR; TCRdb lists only in-frame clones, some missing. The table records some 130,000 clones, around 85% of them present only once. Findings of the study overall: Across HLA loci, a later analysis found differing TCR association rates, with DRB1 most and HLA-C fewest.

V lost 5 bases, J lost 7 bases, and 15 bases lay in between. The CDR3 consists of 14 residues. CDR1 is MNHNY and CDR2 is SVGAGI in the germline V gene (reference sequence). On this clone itself: No antigen is known for it.

The sequenced sample consisted of PBMCs. The receptor was isolated from a woman aged 30 to 39 in good health and CMV-seropositive. The rearrangement uses TRBV6-6 and TRBJ1-5, with a tentative D call TRBD1 (6 bases). The CDR3 nucleotides are TGTGCCAGCAGTAGTCTGGGGGCATTCCAGCCCCAGCATTTT. It encodes CASSSLGAFQPQHF.